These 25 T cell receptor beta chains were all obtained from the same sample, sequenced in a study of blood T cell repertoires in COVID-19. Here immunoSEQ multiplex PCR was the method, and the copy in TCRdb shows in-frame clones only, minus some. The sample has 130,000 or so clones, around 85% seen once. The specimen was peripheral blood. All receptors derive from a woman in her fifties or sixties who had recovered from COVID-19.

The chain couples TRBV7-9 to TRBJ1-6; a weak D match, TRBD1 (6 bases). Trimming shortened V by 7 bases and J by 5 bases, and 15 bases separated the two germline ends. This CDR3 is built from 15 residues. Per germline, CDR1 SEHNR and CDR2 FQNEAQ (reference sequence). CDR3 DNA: TGTGCCAGCACTCAAGGGGGGGGAAATAATTCACCCCTCCACTTT. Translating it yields CASTQGGGNNSPLHF.

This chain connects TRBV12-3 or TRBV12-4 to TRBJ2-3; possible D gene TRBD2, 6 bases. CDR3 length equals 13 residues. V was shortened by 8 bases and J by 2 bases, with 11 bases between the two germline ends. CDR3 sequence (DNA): TGTGCCAGCCTGGCTAGCGCCACAGATACGCAGTATTTT. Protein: CASLASATDTQYF.

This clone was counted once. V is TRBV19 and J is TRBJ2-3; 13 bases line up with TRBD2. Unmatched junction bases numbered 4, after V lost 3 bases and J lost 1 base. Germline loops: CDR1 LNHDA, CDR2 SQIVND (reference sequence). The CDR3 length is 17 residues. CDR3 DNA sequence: TGTGCCAGTAGTATGCGAGGACTAGCGGGAGGCACAGATACGCAGTATTTT. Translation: CASSMRGLAGGTDTQYF.

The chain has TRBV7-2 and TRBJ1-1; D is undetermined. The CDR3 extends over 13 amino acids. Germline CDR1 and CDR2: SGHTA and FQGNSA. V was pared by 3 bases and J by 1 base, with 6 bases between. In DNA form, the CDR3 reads TGTGCCAGCAGCTTTAATTGGAACACTGAAGCTTTCTTT. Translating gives CASSFNWNTEAFF.

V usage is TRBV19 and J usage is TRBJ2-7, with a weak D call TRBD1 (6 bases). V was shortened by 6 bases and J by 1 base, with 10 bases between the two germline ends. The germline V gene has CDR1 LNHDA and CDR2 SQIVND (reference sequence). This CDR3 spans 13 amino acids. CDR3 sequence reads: CASRRDTSYEQYF. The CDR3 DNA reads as TGTGCCAGTAGGAGGGACACTTCCTACGAGCAGTACTTC.

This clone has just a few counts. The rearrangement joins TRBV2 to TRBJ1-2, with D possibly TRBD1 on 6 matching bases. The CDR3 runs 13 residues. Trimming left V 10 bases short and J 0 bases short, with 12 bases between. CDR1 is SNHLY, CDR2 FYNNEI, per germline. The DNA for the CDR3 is TGTGCCACATGGGACACCACTAACTATGGCTACACCTTC. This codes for CATWDTTNYGYTF.

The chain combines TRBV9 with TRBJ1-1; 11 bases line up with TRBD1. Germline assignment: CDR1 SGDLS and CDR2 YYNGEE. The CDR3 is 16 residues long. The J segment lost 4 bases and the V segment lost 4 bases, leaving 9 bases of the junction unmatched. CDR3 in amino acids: CASSLMAGTGGTEAFF. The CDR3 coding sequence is TGTGCCAGCAGCTTGATGGCCGGGACAGGGGGCACTGAAGCTTTCTTT.

The CDR3 spells CASSFGGQNYGYTF. The CDR3 DNA is TGTGCCAGCAGTTTCGGGGGACAGAACTATGGCTACACCTTC. The rearrangement uses TRBV27 and TRBJ1-2; TRBD1 matches at 7 bases. After removal of 3 bases from V and 2 bases from J, the junction contained 3 bases not matched to a gene. This CDR3 is built from 14 residues. Germline-derived CDR1 and CDR2 are MNHEY and SMNVEV (reference sequence).

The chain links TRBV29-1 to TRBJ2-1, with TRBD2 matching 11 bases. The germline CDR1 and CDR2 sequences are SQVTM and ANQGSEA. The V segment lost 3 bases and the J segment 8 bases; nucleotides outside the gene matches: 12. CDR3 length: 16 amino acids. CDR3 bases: TGCAGCGTTGACTCTTCCGGGACTAGCGGCATTTATGAGCAGTTCTTC. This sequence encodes CSVDSSGTSGIYEQFF.

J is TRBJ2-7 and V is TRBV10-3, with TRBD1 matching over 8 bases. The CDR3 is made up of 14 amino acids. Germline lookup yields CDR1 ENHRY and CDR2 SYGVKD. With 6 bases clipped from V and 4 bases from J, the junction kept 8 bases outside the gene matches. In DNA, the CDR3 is TGTGCCATCAGCGCTGACAGGGGAAGGTACGAGCAGTACTTC. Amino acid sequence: CAISADRGRYEQYF.

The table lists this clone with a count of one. The CDR3 DNA is TGTGCCAGCAGTTTCATTGAGGCAGGGGTTAACGAGCAGTACTTC. Protein sequence: CASSFIEAGVNEQYF. The chain uses TRBV28 and TRBJ2-7; D is possibly TRBD1 (6 bases). The V gene's germline CDR1 is MDHEN and CDR2 SYDVKM. The CDR3 loop spans 15 amino acids. V lost 3 bases, J lost 5 bases, and 17 bases lay in between.

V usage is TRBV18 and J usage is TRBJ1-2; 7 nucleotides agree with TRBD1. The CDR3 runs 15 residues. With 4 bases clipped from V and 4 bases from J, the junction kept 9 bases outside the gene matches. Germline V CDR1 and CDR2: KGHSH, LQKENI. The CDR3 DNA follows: TGTGCCAGCTCACTGACCGGGACAGCAATCTATGGCTACACCTTC. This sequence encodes CASSLTGTAIYGYTF.

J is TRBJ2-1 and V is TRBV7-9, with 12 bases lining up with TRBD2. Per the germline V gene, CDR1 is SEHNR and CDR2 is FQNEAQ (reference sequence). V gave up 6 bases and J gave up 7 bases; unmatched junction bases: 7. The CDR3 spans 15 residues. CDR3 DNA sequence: TGTGCCAGCAGGATAAGGACTAGCGGGACTAATGAGCAGTTCTTC. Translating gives CASRIRTSGTNEQFF.

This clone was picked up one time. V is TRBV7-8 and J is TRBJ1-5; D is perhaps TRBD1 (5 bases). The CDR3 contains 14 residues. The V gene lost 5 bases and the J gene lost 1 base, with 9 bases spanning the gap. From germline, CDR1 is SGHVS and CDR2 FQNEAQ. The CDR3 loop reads CASSPRDSNQPQHF. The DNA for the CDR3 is TGTGCCAGCAGCCCGCGGGACAGCAATCAGCCCCAGCATTTT.

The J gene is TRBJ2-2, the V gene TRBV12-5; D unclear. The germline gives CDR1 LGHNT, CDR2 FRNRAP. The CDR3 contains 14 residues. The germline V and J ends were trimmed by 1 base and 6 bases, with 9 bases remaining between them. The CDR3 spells CASGLDGVPGELFF. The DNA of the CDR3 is TGTGCTAGTGGTTTGGACGGTGTCCCCGGGGAGCTGTTTTTT.

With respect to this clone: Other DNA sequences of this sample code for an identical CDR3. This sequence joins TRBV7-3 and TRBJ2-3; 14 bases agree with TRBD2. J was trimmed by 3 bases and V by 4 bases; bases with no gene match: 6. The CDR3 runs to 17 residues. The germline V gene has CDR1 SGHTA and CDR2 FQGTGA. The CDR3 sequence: CASSSGLAGVRTDTQYF. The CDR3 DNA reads TGTGCCAGCAGCTCGGGACTAGCGGGAGTAAGAACAGATACGCAGTATTTT.

CDR3 sequence reads: CASVRLADITSYEQYF. The DNA of the CDR3 is TGTGCCAGCGTCAGACTAGCTGACATTACCTCCTACGAGCAGTACTTC. V gene TRBV2 combines with J gene TRBJ2-7, with 7 bases aligning to TRBD2. This CDR3 spans 16 amino acids. Germline V gene sequence: CDR1 SNHLY, CDR2 FYNNEI. Losses at the gene ends were 8 bases for V and 0 bases for J; bases not matched to a gene: 13.

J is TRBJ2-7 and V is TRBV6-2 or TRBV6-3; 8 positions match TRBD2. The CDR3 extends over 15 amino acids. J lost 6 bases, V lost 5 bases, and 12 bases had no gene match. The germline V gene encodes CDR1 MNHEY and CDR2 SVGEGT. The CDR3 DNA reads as TGTGCCAGCAGTCCGGGGGGGGTTCAATTTGGCGAGCAGTACTTC. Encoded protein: CASSPGGVQFGEQYF.

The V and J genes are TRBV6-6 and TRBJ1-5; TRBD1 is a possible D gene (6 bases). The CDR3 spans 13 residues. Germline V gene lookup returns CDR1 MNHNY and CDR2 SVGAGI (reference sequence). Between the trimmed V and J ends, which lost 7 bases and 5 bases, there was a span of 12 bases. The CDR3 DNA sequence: TGTGCCAGCAAACTACAGGGTTATCAGCCCCAGCATTTT. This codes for CASKLQGYQPQHF.

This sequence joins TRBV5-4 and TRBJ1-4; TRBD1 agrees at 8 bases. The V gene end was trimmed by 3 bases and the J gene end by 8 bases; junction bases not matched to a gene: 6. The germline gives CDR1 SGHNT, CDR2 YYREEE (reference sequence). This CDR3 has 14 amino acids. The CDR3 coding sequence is TGTGCCAGCAGCTCCCCCTGGGACAGGGAAAAACTGTTTTTT. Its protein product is CASSSPWDREKLFF. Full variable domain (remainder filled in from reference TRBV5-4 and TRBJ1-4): ETGVTQSPTHLIKTRGQQVTLRCSSQSGHNTVSWYQQALGQGPQFIFQYYREEENGRGNFPPRFSGLQFPNYSSELNVNALELDDSALYLCASSSPWDREKLFFGSGTQLSVL.

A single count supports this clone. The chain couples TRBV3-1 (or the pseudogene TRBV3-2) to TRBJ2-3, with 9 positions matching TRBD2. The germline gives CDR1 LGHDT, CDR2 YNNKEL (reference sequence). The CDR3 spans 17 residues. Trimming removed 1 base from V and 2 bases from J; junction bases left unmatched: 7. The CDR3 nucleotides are TGTGCCAGCAGCCAAGGGGTGACTAGCGGCCCCACAGATACGCAGTATTTT. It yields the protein CASSQGVTSGPTDTQYF.

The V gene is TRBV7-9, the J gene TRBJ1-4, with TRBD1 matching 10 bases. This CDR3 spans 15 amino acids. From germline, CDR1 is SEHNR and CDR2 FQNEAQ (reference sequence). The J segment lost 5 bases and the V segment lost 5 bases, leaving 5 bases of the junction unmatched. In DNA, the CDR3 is TGTGCCAGCAGCCTGGGACAGGGGAGGAATGAAAAACTGTTTTTT. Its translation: CASSLGQGRNEKLFF.

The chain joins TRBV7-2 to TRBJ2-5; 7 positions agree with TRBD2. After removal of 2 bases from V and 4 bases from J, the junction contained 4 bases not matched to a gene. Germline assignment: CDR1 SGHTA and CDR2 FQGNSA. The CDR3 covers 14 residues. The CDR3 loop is CASSLFGGTETQYF. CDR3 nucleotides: TGTGCCAGCAGCTTATTCGGGGGGACAGAGACCCAGTACTTC.

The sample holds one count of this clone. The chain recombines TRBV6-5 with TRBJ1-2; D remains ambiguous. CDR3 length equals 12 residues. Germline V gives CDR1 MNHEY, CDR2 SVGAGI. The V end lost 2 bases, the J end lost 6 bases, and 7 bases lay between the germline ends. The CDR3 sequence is CASSYTSDGYTF. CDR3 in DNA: TGTGCCAGCAGTTACACTTCCGATGGCTACACCTTC.

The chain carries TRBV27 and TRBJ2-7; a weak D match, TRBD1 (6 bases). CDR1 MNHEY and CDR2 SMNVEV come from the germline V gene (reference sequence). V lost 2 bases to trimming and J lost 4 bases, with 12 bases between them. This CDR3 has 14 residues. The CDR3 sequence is CASSLIGQIYEQYF. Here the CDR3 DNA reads TGTGCCAGCAGTTTAATCGGACAGATTTACGAGCAGTACTTC.